Listed here are 27 T cell receptor beta chains from one sample, sequenced in a study of shared clonotypes between healthy human individuals. Here immunoSEQ multiplex PCR was the method, and the copy in TCRdb shows in-frame clones only, minus some. The data hold some 2,500,000 clones, with 93% observed a single time. The sequencing sample was made of naive CD4+ T cells from PBMCs. This sample's subset: CD45RA+ positively selected. These receptors all stem from a man in his late teens or twenties in good health. Some clones in this sample may be carry-over from other donors' samples.

The gene calls are TRBV27 and TRBJ2-1, with D possibly matching TRBD2 (5 bases). The V gene lost 5 bases and the J gene lost 6 bases, with 14 bases spanning the gap. Germline values: CDR1 MNHEY, CDR2 SMNVEV (reference sequence). The CDR3 has 14 amino acids. Written as DNA, the CDR3 is TGTGCCAGCAGTAGGATGGTAGCGTCCAATGAGCAGTTCTTC. Its translation is CASSRMVASNEQFF.

The V and J genes are TRBV7-2 and TRBJ1-1, with 9 bases fitting TRBD1. CDR3 length: 14 amino acids. CDR1 and CDR2 from the germline V gene are SGHTA and FQGNSA. The junction had 3 bases not matched to a gene; V was cut back by 3 bases and J by 4 bases. In DNA form, the CDR3 reads TGTGCCAGCAGCTTGCTGGGACAGGGCACTGAAGCTTTCTTT. As protein: CASSLLGQGTEAFF.

The chain couples TRBV27 to TRBJ2-7, with 7 bases that match TRBD2. Losses at the gene ends were 4 bases for V and 4 bases for J; bases not matched to a gene: 10. The germline CDR1 and CDR2 sequences are MNHEY and SMNVEV (reference sequence). The CDR3 has 15 residues. For the CDR3, the DNA is TGTGCCAGCAGTTCCGATACTAGCGTCCTATACGAGCAGTACTTC. Its protein is CASSSDTSVLYEQYF.

CDR3 protein: CASSPRRQGAGGELFF. In DNA form, the CDR3 reads TGTGCCAGCTCACCAAGGAGACAGGGGGCCGGCGGGGAGCTGTTTTTT. This chain connects TRBV18 to TRBJ2-2; TRBD1 aligns across 10 bases. The J segment lost 7 bases and the V segment lost 2 bases, leaving 7 bases of the junction unmatched. The CDR3 runs 16 residues. Germline values: CDR1 KGHSH, CDR2 LQKENI.

The CDR3 spells CATLRDRGLGYNEQFF. In DNA, the CDR3 is TGTGCCACCCTCAGGGACAGGGGTTTGGGCTACAATGAGCAGTTCTTC. The chain has TRBV15 and TRBJ2-1; 10 bases agree with TRBD1. CDR1 and CDR2 (germline): LNHNV, YYDKDF (reference sequence). The trim removed 8 bases at V and 3 bases at J, leaving 10 bases unmatched. The CDR3 consists of 16 residues.

This chain's CDR3 is CASNIRTSDSSGANVLTF. For the CDR3, the DNA is TGCGCCAGCAACATACGGACTAGCGATAGCTCTGGGGCCAACGTCCTGACTTTC. This chain links TRBV5-1 with TRBJ2-6, with 9 bases fitting TRBD2. The CDR3 contains 18 residues. Germline CDR1 SGHRS, CDR2 YFSETQ. The J segment lost 0 bases and the V segment lost 6 bases, leaving 10 bases of the junction unmatched.

This clone was observed a single time. The chain is built from TRBV5-6 and TRBJ2-7; 7 bases line up with TRBD2. Germline V CDR1 and CDR2: SGHDT, YYEEEE. The CDR3 consists of 13 residues. V trimming: 4 bases; J trimming: 4 bases; junction bases outside the gene matches: 5. DNA of the CDR3: TGTGCCAGCAGCCCTGGGACTACTTACGAGCAGTACTTC. Translated: CASSPGTTYEQYF. The whole variable domain, remainder taken from reference TRBV5-6 and TRBJ2-7, is DAGVTQSPTHLIKTRGQQVTLRCSPKSGHDTVSWYQQALGQGPQFIFQYYEEEERQRGNFPDRFSGHQFPNYSSELNVNALLLGDSALYLCASSPGTTYEQYFGPGTRLTVT.

J is TRBJ2-1 and V is TRBV7-6; TRBD1 or TRBD2 may be the D gene (5 bases each). The CDR3 contains 12 residues. The V gene lost 5 bases and the J gene lost 8 bases, with 10 bases spanning the gap. CDR1 and CDR2 (germline): SGHVS, FNYEAQ. CDR3 DNA sequence: TGTGCCAGCAGCCCCTCGGGGCATGAGCAGTTCTTC. It translates to CASSPSGHEQFF.

This sequence joins TRBV7-2 and TRBJ2-7; D unclear. The CDR3 is made up of 14 amino acids. The germline V and J ends were trimmed by 4 bases and 1 base, with 11 bases remaining between them. The germline CDR1 and CDR2 sequences are SGHTA and FQGNSA. The CDR3 DNA follows: TGTGCCAGCAGCTCCGACACACTATCCTACGAGCAGTACTTC. Its protein product is CASSSDTLSYEQYF.

J is TRBJ2-2 and V is TRBV19; no clear D gene. Germline lookup yields CDR1 LNHDA and CDR2 SQIVND (reference sequence). The CDR3 has 13 residues. In nucleotides, the CDR3 is TGTGGGACCGGACCCCTGAACACCGGGGAGCTGTTTTTT. Translated: CGTGPLNTGELFF. Drawing the rest from reference TRBV19 and TRBJ2-2, the complete variable domain is DGGITQSPKYLFRKEGQNVTLSCEQNLNHDAMYWYRQDPGQGLRLIYYSQIVNDFQKGDIAEGYSVSREKKESFPLTVTSAQKNPTAFYLCGTGPLNTGELFFGEGSRLTVL.

The CDR3 DNA reads as TGTGCCAGCTCCTCCTCGGAGGGAGGCTATGGCTACACCTTC. It yields the protein CASSSSEGGYGYTF. The V call is TRBV18, the J call TRBJ1-2; D remains unclear. V was trimmed by 6 bases and J by 4 bases, leaving 15 bases between them. CDR1 is KGHSH, CDR2 LQKENI, per germline. CDR3 length equals 14 residues.

This chain links TRBV6-1 with TRBJ2-1; unclear D gene. Per the germline V gene, CDR1 is MNHNS and CDR2 is SASEGT. Trimming removed 4 bases at V and 6 bases at J, with 16 bases between. CDR3 length: 15 residues. CDR3 residues: CASSANNGPLNEQFF. The CDR3 DNA follows: TGTGCCAGCAGTGCAAACAACGGCCCCCTCAATGAGCAGTTCTTC.

V gene TRBV5-1 combines with J gene TRBJ1-5, with D tentatively TRBD1 (6 bases). CDR1 and CDR2 from the germline V gene are SGHRS and YFSETQ. The germline V and J ends were trimmed by 0 bases and 2 bases, with 18 bases remaining between them. The CDR3 extends over 18 amino acids. CDR3 region: CASSLGPVQGLGNQPQHF. The CDR3, as DNA: TGCGCCAGCAGCTTGGGCCCCGTTCAGGGGTTGGGCAATCAGCCCCAGCATTTT.

This sequence joins TRBV4-1 and TRBJ2-1, with D possibly matching TRBD2 (6 bases). The CDR3 is 16 amino acids. Germline values: CDR1 MGHRA, CDR2 YSYEKL. Trimming left V 4 bases short and J 0 bases short, with 13 bases between. The CDR3 protein is CASSPGGIFSYNEQFF. CDR3 in DNA: TGCGCCAGCAGCCCCGGGGGAATTTTCTCCTACAATGAGCAGTTCTTC.

The chain recombines TRBV2 with TRBJ2-2; D is uncertain. Per the germline V gene, CDR1 is SNHLY and CDR2 is FYNNEI. Trimming removed 4 bases at V and 3 bases at J, with 9 bases between. This CDR3 is built from 14 residues. CDR3 bases: TGTGCCAGCAGTGGGGTTAGCCACACCGGGGAGCTGTTTTTT. Amino acid sequence: CASSGVSHTGELFF. The full variable domain, completed using reference TRBV2 and TRBJ2-2, is EPEVTQTPSHQVTQMGQEVILRCVPISNHLYFYWYRQILGQKVEFLVSFYNNEISEKSEIFDDQFSVERPDGSNFTLKIRSTKLEDSAMYFCASSGVSHTGELFFGEGSRLTVL.

The chain has TRBV14 and TRBJ2-2, with D possibly matching TRBD1 (5 bases). Germline values: CDR1 SGHDN, CDR2 FVKESK. The length of the CDR3 is 17 residues. Trimming removed 4 bases at V and 6 bases at J, with 21 bases between. The CDR3 sequence is CASSLHRRAGPAGELFF. DNA of the CDR3: TGTGCCAGCAGCCTCCACCGACGGGCAGGGCCTGCCGGGGAGCTGTTTTTT. Supplemented by reference TRBV14 and TRBJ2-2, the full variable domain reads EAGVTQFPSHSVIEKGQTVTLRCDPISGHDNLYWYRRVMGKEIKFLLHFVKESKQDESGMPNNRFLAERTGGTYSTLKVQPAELEDSGVYFCASSLHRRAGPAGELFFGEGSRLTVL.

The V gene is TRBV5-1, the J gene TRBJ2-7; no reliable D call. The V end was cut by 1 base, the J end by 7 bases, with 12 bases between. The germline V gene encodes CDR1 SGHRS and CDR2 YFSETQ. CDR3 length: 13 residues. CDR3 DNA sequence: TGCGCCAGCAGCTTGCCGTTTCCCGGGGAGCAGTACTTC. This sequence encodes CASSLPFPGEQYF.

The rearrangement joins TRBV6-1 to TRBJ2-3; possibly TRBD2 for D (5 bases). Trimming left V 6 bases short and J 3 bases short, with 10 bases between. The CDR3 loop spans 13 amino acids. Germline V gene lookup returns CDR1 MNHNS and CDR2 SASEGT. CDR3 residues: CASRTDFTDTQYF. For the CDR3, the DNA is TGTGCCAGCAGGACGGACTTTACAGATACGCAGTATTTT.

This chain connects TRBV28 to TRBJ2-5, with 7 bases aligning to TRBD1. The V gene's germline CDR1 is MDHEN and CDR2 SYDVKM. J was trimmed by 11 bases and V by 4 bases; bases with no gene match: 7. The length of the CDR3 is 12 residues. The CDR3 loop is CASSSPTGSQYF. The CDR3 DNA sequence: TGTGCCAGCAGTTCACCGACAGGGTCGCAGTACTTC.

This chain joins TRBV19 and TRBJ2-7; 7 nucleotides line up with TRBD1. The CDR3 runs to 13 residues. V dropped 3 bases and J dropped 11; count of bases not matched to a gene: 10. In germline, CDR1 is LNHDA, CDR2 SQIVND (reference sequence). The DNA of the CDR3 is TGTGCCAGTAGTATTACGGGACAGTTTAACAAGTACTTC. Translation gives CASSITGQFNKYF.

This clone was picked up one time. V usage is TRBV6-5 and J usage is TRBJ1-1; 8 bases align to TRBD1. CDR1 and CDR2 from the germline V gene are MNHEY and SVGAGI. The CDR3 loop spans 15 amino acids. The V segment lost 8 bases and the J segment 11 bases; nucleotides outside the gene matches: 19. The CDR3 coding sequence is TGTGCCAGCTTCCCCCGTGGGGGCAGGGGGCGTTCGGCTTTCTTT. It encodes CASFPRGGRGRSAFF.

V usage is TRBV7-9 and J usage is TRBJ2-3; D is possibly TRBD1 (5 bases). The CDR3 contains 13 residues. The V end lost 5 bases, the J end lost 4 bases, and 10 bases lay between the germline ends. Germline CDR1 SEHNR, CDR2 FQNEAQ (reference sequence). The CDR3 bases are TGTGCCAGCAGCAAAACAGGCGCAGATACGCAGTATTTT. Translation gives CASSKTGADTQYF.

This clone was detected only once. The chain has TRBV7-8 and TRBJ1-4, with TRBD1 matching 7 bases. Germline V gene data show CDR1 as SGHVS and CDR2 as FQNEAQ. The junction had 6 bases not matched to a gene; V was cut back by 5 bases and J by 6 bases. The CDR3 consists of 14 residues. The CDR3 DNA follows: TGTGCCAGCAGCCCGGACAGGTTGCATGAAAAACTGTTTTTT. Translation: CASSPDRLHEKLFF.

The gene calls are TRBV28 and TRBJ2-7, with 12 bases lining up with TRBD2. V shed 4 bases, J shed 4 bases, and the junction held 11 bases outside the gene matches. The CDR3 spans 17 residues. CDR1 MDHEN and CDR2 SYDVKM come from the germline V gene. DNA of the CDR3: TGTGCCAGCAGTTCCCCAGGGACTAGCGGGTTACATTACGAGCAGTACTTC. This codes for CASSSPGTSGLHYEQYF.

This clone showed up just once. Other DNA sequences from this sample encode an identical CDR3 as well. The chain combines TRBV6-1 with TRBJ1-2; TRBD1 agrees at 10 bases. V dropped 8 bases and J dropped 2; count of bases not matched to a gene: 5. Germline lookup yields CDR1 MNHNS and CDR2 SASEGT. The CDR3 is 14 residues long. The DNA of the CDR3 is TGTGCCAGCCGGGGGGGACAGGGGAACTATGGCTACACCTTC. It encodes CASRGGQGNYGYTF.

The chain joins TRBV28 to TRBJ2-1, with TRBD2 identical over 7 bases. V trimming: 10 bases; J trimming: 5 bases; junction bases outside the gene matches: 26. CDR1 MDHEN and CDR2 SYDVKM come from the germline V gene. There are 19 residues in the CDR3. The CDR3 DNA follows: TGTGCCAACCTTTTGGGGCGGGAGTCCAAGGTTTGCCATCACAATGAGCAGTTCTTC. Encoded protein: CANLLGRESKVCHHNEQFF.

This clone was recorded a few times. The genes are TRBV7-9 and TRBJ1-2; possibly TRBD1 for D (5 bases). Germline values: CDR1 SEHNR, CDR2 FQNEAQ (reference sequence). Trimming took off 3 bases at V and 7 bases at J, with 12 bases between the two ends. The CDR3 length is 13 residues. In nucleotides, the CDR3 is TGTGCCAGCAGCTTTGGCAGGGATGGTGGCTACACCTTC. Translating it yields CASSFGRDGGYTF. Variable domain in full (rest from reference TRBV7-9 and TRBJ1-2): DTGVSQNPRHKITKRGQNVTFRCDPISEHNRLYWYRQTLGQGPEFLTYFQNEAQLEKSRLLSDRFSAERPKGSFSTLEIQRTEQGDSAMYLCASSFGRDGGYTFGSGTRLTVV.